The 19 T cell receptor beta chains listed next were all sequenced from one sample in a study of regulatory T cells in long-lasting Graves disease. Researchers made TCR beta libraries by using iRepertoire HTBI primers and running Arm-PCR on CDR3 regions. TCRdb re-analysed the multiplex PCR reads in MiXCR, keeping a single row per CDR3 protein. The repertoire holds roughly 530,000 distinct CDR3 sequences, with approximately 16% as singletons. As to time point: newly diagnosed GD, antithyroid drugs for less than 3 months. The TCR library was prepared using RNA isolated from PBMCs. These data were also reused for a study on T cells in Graves' hyperthyroidism and ophthalmopathy.

Material: peripheral blood mononuclear cells (PBMCs), obtained at new diagnosis, from a patient treated with antithyroid drugs. All receptors come from a woman aged 35-65 years with Graves disease.

This clonotype was counted at least ten times. This chain connects TRBV20-1 to TRBJ2-7; maybe TRBD1 (7 bases). CDR1 DFQATT and CDR2 SNEGSKA come from the germline V gene (reference sequence). Trimming removed 6 bases at V and 6 bases at J, with 15 bases between. This CDR3 has 12 amino acids. The CDR3 nucleotides are TGCAGTGCGCGGGACAGTACAGGCGAGCAGTACTTC. Translated: CSARDSTGEQYF.

This clonotype was detected many times. The chain uses TRBV11-2 and TRBJ2-5, with 9 bases aligning to TRBD2. Germline CDR1 is SGHAT and CDR2 is FQNNGV. The CDR3 extends over 17 amino acids. The V gene end was trimmed by 1 base and the J gene end by 4 bases; junction bases not matched to a gene: 10. The CDR3 loop is CASSLAGRGGPGETQYF. The CDR3 DNA is TGTGCCAGCAGCTTAGCCGGGCGGGGGGGGCCCGGAGAGACCCAGTACTTC.

The table lists this clonotype with a few counts. The genes are TRBV5-1 and TRBJ2-2; 8 nucleotides align to TRBD1. CDR3 length: 14 amino acids. Germline V CDR1 and CDR2: SGHRS, YFSETQ. The V gene end was trimmed by 7 bases and the J gene end by 1 base; junction bases not matched to a gene: 3. The CDR3: CASAGTGNTGELFF. In DNA form, the CDR3 reads TGCGCCAGCGCCGGGACAGGGAACACCGGGGAGCTGTTTTTT.

This chain joins TRBV11-1 and TRBJ2-2; D gene unclear. The CDR3 has 15 residues. The germline CDR1 and CDR2 sequences are SGHAT and FQDESV (reference sequence). The germline V and J ends were trimmed by 1 base and 4 bases, with 10 bases remaining between them. CDR3 DNA sequence: TGTGCCAGCAGCTTAGAAGGCTTGGTCACCGGGGAGCTGTTTTTT. Translating gives CASSLEGLVTGELFF. Drawing the rest from reference TRBV11-1 and TRBJ2-2, the complete variable domain is EAEVAQSPRYKITEKSQAVAFWCDPISGHATLYWYRQILGQGPELLVQFQDESVVDDSQLPKDRFSAERLKGVDSTLKIQPAELGDSAMYLCASSLEGLVTGELFFGEGSRLTVL.

Worth noting for this clonotype: Germline and junction disagree at one end, which may indicate a read error. J is TRBJ2-7 and V is TRBV20-1; 9 nucleotides line up with TRBD1. The CDR3 length is 14 residues. CDR1 DFQATT and CDR2 SNEGSKA come from the germline V gene (reference sequence). The CDR3 DNA reads as TGCAGTGCTAGACAGCCGGACAGGGGCCACGAGCGGTACTTC. Amino acids: CSARQPDRGHERYF.

This clonotype was counted many times. The chain recombines TRBV28 with TRBJ1-5, with D possibly matching TRBD1 (5 bases). CDR3 length: 13 amino acids. CDR1 and CDR2 from the germline V gene are MDHEN and SYDVKM. The V and J ends lost 8 bases and 6 bases respectively, with 14 bases between them. CDR3 loop: CASAPPGPQPQHF. For the CDR3, the DNA is TGTGCCAGCGCCCCTCCGGGGCCTCAGCCCCAGCATTTT.

This clonotype came up many times. V and J are TRBV2 and TRBJ2-5, with D possibly matching TRBD1 (6 bases). This CDR3 comprises 16 residues. CDR1 and CDR2 from the germline V gene are SNHLY and FYNNEI. Trimming shortened V by 6 bases and J by 3 bases, and 20 bases separated the two germline ends. The CDR3 loop is CASRPPGTLVKETQYF. The CDR3 DNA reads TGTGCCAGCAGACCCCCCGGGACATTGGTCAAAGAGACCCAGTACTTC.

This clonotype was observed at least ten times. V and J are TRBV7-9 and TRBJ1-5; TRBD1 agrees at 10 bases. Germline loops: CDR1 SEHNR, CDR2 FQNEAQ (reference sequence). The ends lost 3 bases at V and 5 bases at J; junction bases unmatched: 4. The CDR3 is 15 residues long. CDR3: CASSLGTGVYQPQHF. The CDR3 nucleotides are TGTGCCAGCAGCTTGGGGACAGGGGTGTATCAGCCCCAGCATTTT. Full variable domain (missing parts from reference TRBV7-9 and TRBJ1-5): DTGVSQNPRHKITKRGQNVTFRCDPISEHNRLYWYRQTLGQGPEFLTYFQNEAQLEKSRLLSDRFSAERPKGSFSTLEIQRTEQGDSAMYLCASSLGTGVYQPQHFGDGTRLSIL.

This clonotype has at least ten counts. V usage is TRBV20-1 and J usage is TRBJ2-1; D unresolved. V lost 3 bases to trimming and J lost 5 bases, with 17 bases between them. CDR3 size: 15 residues. Germline V gives CDR1 DFQATT, CDR2 SNEGSKA (reference sequence). The CDR3 nucleotides read TGCAGTGCTAGTATAGGGTCCCGTAGGCACAATGAGCAGTTCTTC. Protein sequence: CSASIGSRRHNEQFF.

This clonotype was counted only a few times. The rearrangement links TRBV11-2 to TRBJ2-7; D may be TRBD1 or TRBD2 (5 bases each). The germline V gene has CDR1 SGHAT and CDR2 FQNNGV. The V end was cut by 5 bases, the J end by 3 bases, with 14 bases between. The CDR3 consists of 14 residues. The CDR3 protein is CASSLGTEDYEQYF. CDR3 bases: TGTGCCAGCAGCCTCGGGACGGAAGACTACGAGCAGTACTTC.

This clonotype was counted at least ten times. The gene calls are TRBV6-5 and TRBJ2-7, with D tentatively TRBD2 (6 bases). Trimming pared 2 bases from V and 4 bases from J, leaving 21 bases between. The CDR3 spans 17 residues. Per the germline V gene, CDR1 is MNHEY and CDR2 is SVGAGI. For the CDR3, the DNA is TGTGCCAGCAGTTACACCGCCTTTGGAGGGTCCATATACGAGCAGTACTTC. Amino acid sequence: CASSYTAFGGSIYEQYF.

This clonotype was seen ten or more times. The gene calls are TRBV28 and TRBJ1-2; D is undetermined. V shed 6 bases and J shed 3 bases, with 8 bases lying between them. CDR1 is MDHEN and CDR2 is SYDVKM in the germline V gene. CDR3 length: 12 residues. The CDR3: CASRKSYYGYTF. The CDR3 region has the DNA TGTGCCAGCAGGAAATCCTACTATGGCTACACCTTC.

This clonotype was counted at least ten times. CDR3 sequence reads: CASSLRLAGGYEQYF. The CDR3 coding sequence is TGTGCCAGCAGCTTAAGACTAGCGGGGGGCTACGAGCAGTACTTC. The chain carries TRBV7-2 and TRBJ2-7, with 13 positions matching TRBD2. The trim removed 2 bases at V and 3 bases at J, leaving 1 base unmatched. The CDR3 is 15 residues long. Germline CDR1 and CDR2: SGHTA and FQGNSA.

This chain's CDR3 is CSAWTGTGGQYF. CDR3 DNA: TGCAGTGCTTGGACAGGGACTGGCGGGCAGTACTTC. The chain joins TRBV20-1 to TRBJ2-7; 8 nucleotides line up with TRBD1. Germline V gene sequence: CDR1 DFQATT, CDR2 SNEGSKA (reference sequence). J gave up 9 bases and V 5 bases, and 9 bases lay outside the gene matches. This CDR3 is built from 12 residues.

The table lists this clonotype with many counts. The rearrangement uses TRBV5-1 and TRBJ1-1, with 12 nucleotides matching TRBD1. Germline CDR1 and CDR2: SGHRS and YFSETQ. This CDR3 region has 16 residues. Trimming at V came to 3 bases and at J to 4 bases, leaving 7 bases not matched to a gene. CDR3 coding DNA: TGCGCCAGCAGCTCTGGAAGGGACAGGGGGCCCACTGAAGCTTTCTTT. It yields the protein CASSSGRDRGPTEAFF.

The sample holds many counts of this clonotype. The chain combines TRBV6-5 with TRBJ1-6; D is unclear. The germline CDR1 and CDR2 sequences are MNHEY and SVGAGI. V was cut by 2 bases and J by 0 bases, with 11 bases left in between. The CDR3 covers 17 residues. CDR3 DNA sequence: TGTGCCAGCAGTTACGCCGTCTGGAGCTCCTATAATTCACCCCTCCACTTT. Amino acids: CASSYAVWSSYNSPLHF.

The V gene is TRBV6-2 or TRBV6-3, the J gene TRBJ2-1; the D gene is possibly TRBD1 (6 bases). V shed 4 bases and J shed 3 bases, with 13 bases lying between them. Germline lookup yields CDR1 MNHEY and CDR2 SVGEGT. This CDR3 region has 15 residues. The CDR3 DNA is TGTGCCAGCAGTTCCACTGGACAGTACTACAATGAGCAGTTCTTC. Translated, it gives CASSSTGQYYNEQFF.

This clonotype was recorded many times. The chain links TRBV2 to TRBJ1-2; TRBD1 matches 10 bases. Germline CDR1 is SNHLY and CDR2 is FYNNEI. Germline trimming cut 11 bases from V and 3 bases from J; bases unmatched to any gene: 9. CDR3 length: 14 residues. This chain's CDR3 is CARLRDRGDYGYTF. CDR3 bases: TGTGCCCGACTCCGGGACAGGGGAGACTATGGCTACACCTTC. The full variable domain, its missing parts supplied by reference TRBV2 and TRBJ1-2, is EPEVTQTPSHQVTQMGQEVILRCVPISNHLYFYWYRQILGQKVEFLVSFYNNEISEKSEIFDDQFSVERPDGSNFTLKIRSTKLEDSAMYFCARLRDRGDYGYTFGSGTRLTVV.

V is TRBV5-1 and J is TRBJ2-2; D is unclear. Trimming stripped 1 base from V and 5 bases from J, with 9 bases between. The length of the CDR3 is 14 residues. CDR1 is SGHRS, CDR2 YFSETQ, per germline. The CDR3 protein is CASSLRQETGELFF. Written as DNA, the CDR3 is TGCGCCAGCAGCTTGCGCCAGGAGACCGGGGAGCTGTTTTTT.